These 30 T cell receptor beta chains came from one sample sequenced in a study of read filtering for tumor transcriptome and immune sequencing. From approximately 400 ng of RNA, a library with molecular barcoded alpha/delta and beta/gamma adaptors was made. TCRdb analysed the reads with MiXCR anew, one entry per CDR3 protein. The sample lists tens of thousands of distinct CDR3 sequences; 11% to 15% were seen once. The specimen was a population of CD138-negative cells sorted from bone marrow. These receptors all stem from a donor aged 40 or over with multiple myeloma.

With respect to this clonotype: A much bigger clone sits one base away, suggesting this may be a read error. In this CDR3 the conserved last residue, phenylalanine or tryptophan, is missing, so a read error is likely. This chain uses TRBV9 with TRBJ1-1; D not resolved. With 0 bases removed from V and 1 base from J, the gap between germline ends came to 4 bases. The V gene's germline CDR1 is SGDLS and CDR2 YYNGEE. CDR3 length: 13 residues. The CDR3 is CASSVVRNTEAFL. The CDR3 nucleotides read TGTGCCAGCAGCGTAGTGCGGAACACTGAAGCTTTCCTT.

This clonotype appeared a few times. The chain links TRBV6-4 to TRBJ1-1; 7 bases fit TRBD1. The V segment lost 8 bases and the J segment 4 bases; nucleotides outside the gene matches: 7. CDR1 MRHNA and CDR2 SNTAGT come from the germline V gene. The length of the CDR3 is 13 residues. CDR3 bases: TGTGCCAGCCGCGCAGGACAGGCCACTGAAGCTTTCTTT. This gives the protein CASRAGQATEAFF.

This clonotype was counted many times. The J gene is TRBJ2-7, the V gene TRBV20-1; D unresolved. CDR3 length equals 14 residues. Between the trimmed V and J ends, which lost 2 bases and 2 bases, there was a span of 13 bases. Germline V lookup: CDR1 DFQATT, CDR2 SNEGSKA (reference sequence). CDR3 amino acids: CSARSVLTTYEQYF. The CDR3 DNA reads TGCAGTGCTAGATCAGTACTTACCACCTACGAGCAGTACTTC.

This clonotype was recorded a few times. The V gene is TRBV5-6, the J gene TRBJ2-7; possible D gene TRBD2, 6 bases. The CDR3 is 12 residues long. The V gene's germline CDR1 is SGHDT and CDR2 YYEEEE. Between the trimmed V and J ends, which lost 4 bases and 3 bases, there was a span of 8 bases. CDR3 coding DNA: TGTGCCAGCAGCCAGGGACTCTACGAGCAGTACTTC. Translated: CASSQGLYEQYF. Filled out from reference TRBV5-6 and TRBJ2-7, the complete variable domain reads DAGVTQSPTHLIKTRGQQVTLRCSPKSGHDTVSWYQQALGQGPQFIFQYYEEEERQRGNFPDRFSGHQFPNYSSELNVNALLLGDSALYLCASSQGLYEQYFGPGTRLTVT.

This chain joins TRBV28 and TRBJ1-3, with D unclear. The CDR3 is 13 residues long. Germline assignment: CDR1 MDHEN and CDR2 SYDVKM. Trimming took 5 bases from V and 2 from J, leaving 7 bases between them. The CDR3 region is CASSQTPGNTIYF. The CDR3 DNA reads as TGTGCCAGCAGTCAAACACCTGGAAACACCATATATTTT.

This clonotype was detected ten times or more. V gene TRBV4-1 combines with J gene TRBJ2-2, with a possible D match to TRBD2 (5 bases). This CDR3 contains 17 residues. The germline V gene has CDR1 MGHRA and CDR2 YSYEKL. V dropped 4 bases and J dropped 2 bases, with 17 bases sitting between them. The CDR3 DNA reads as TGCGCCAGCAGCCCCTCGGGGAAGCGGCCCAACACCGGGGAGCTGTTTTTT. Protein product: CASSPSGKRPNTGELFF.

About this clonotype itself: This may stem from a read error, because a much larger clone lies one nucleotide away. This chain connects TRBV11-3 to TRBJ2-1; the D gene is possibly TRBD1 (6 bases). The CDR3 spans 17 residues. CDR1 is SGHNT, CDR2 YENEEA, per germline. The CDR3 is CASSLSGWTEKYNELFF. The CDR3 coding sequence is TGTGCCAGCAGCTTATCCGGTTGGACAGAGAAGTACAATGAGCTGTTCTTC.

This clonotype was counted between two and nine times. This chain joins TRBV28 and TRBJ2-6; 9 bases align to TRBD1. V was pared by 5 bases and J by 0 bases, with 5 bases of the junction left unmatched. Per germline, CDR1 MDHEN and CDR2 SYDVKM. CDR3 length equals 17 residues. CDR3 loop: CASSQDRGSSGANVLTF. The CDR3 DNA reads as TGTGCCAGCAGTCAGGACAGGGGATCCTCTGGGGCCAACGTCCTGACTTTC.

This clonotype was seen a handful of times. The chain employs TRBV5-1 and TRBJ2-1; maybe TRBD2 (6 bases). Trimming took 0 bases from V and 0 from J, leaving 13 bases between them. The CDR3 sequence is 17 residues long. Germline CDR1 reads SGHRS; CDR2 reads YFSETQ. CDR3 sequence reads: CASSLALDGSSYNEQFF. The CDR3 DNA follows: TGCGCCAGCAGCTTGGCATTGGACGGGAGCTCCTACAATGAGCAGTTCTTC.

This chain joins TRBV3-1 and TRBJ2-7, with 7 bases lining up with TRBD1. V lost 3 bases, J lost 3 bases, and 5 bases stayed unmatched. This CDR3 is built from 14 residues. From germline, CDR1 is LGHDT and CDR2 YNNKEL (reference sequence). CDR3 amino acids: CASSQRGQNYEQYF. For the CDR3, the DNA is TGTGCCAGCAGCCAGAGGGGACAGAACTACGAGCAGTACTTC.

This clonotype was recorded only once. Just one base apart from a much larger clone, this may be a read error. The chain is built from TRBV27 and TRBJ1-1, with unresolved D. The CDR3 is 12 residues long. Trimming pared 6 bases from V and 7 bases from J, leaving 12 bases between. The germline V gene has CDR1 MNHEY and CDR2 SMNVEV (reference sequence). The CDR3 protein is CASRDLGIEAFF. The CDR3, as DNA: TGTGCCAGCAGGGATCTGGGAATTGAAGCTTTCTTT.

This clonotype was counted many times. The chain has TRBV24-1 and TRBJ2-5, with TRBD2 matching over 13 bases. The CDR3 has 15 amino acids. V lost 5 bases and J lost 5; bases outside the gene matches: 4. Per germline, CDR1 KGHDR and CDR2 SFDVKD. The CDR3 DNA reads TGTGCCACCAGTGGGACTAGCGGGAGTCCGGAGACCCAGTACTTC. This sequence encodes CATSGTSGSPETQYF.

This clonotype was recorded a few times. The rearrangement uses TRBV6-6 and TRBJ2-5; D is unresolved. CDR1 is MNHNY and CDR2 is SVGAGI in the germline V gene (reference sequence). Trimming took off 5 bases at V and 2 bases at J, with 12 bases between the two ends. The CDR3 is 14 amino acids. The CDR3 region has the DNA TGTGCCAGCAGTGTCATATCGGGTCAAGAGACCCAGTACTTC. Translation: CASSVISGQETQYF.

This clonotype was seen more than once but under ten times. A read error may be the cause here, since a much bigger clone is one base away. The chain combines TRBV20-1 with TRBJ2-1; D unresolved. Trimming pared 5 bases from V and 6 bases from J, leaving 11 bases between. CDR1 is DFQATT, CDR2 SNEGSKA, per germline (reference sequence). The CDR3 has 12 residues. CDR3 in amino acids: CSAPGRSNEQFF. The CDR3 coding sequence is TGCAGTGCTCCTGGACGGTCCAATGAGCAGTTCTTC.

This clonotype was counted many times. This chain connects TRBV25-1 to TRBJ2-2; 9 positions match TRBD2. From germline, CDR1 is MGHDK and CDR2 SYGVNS. The junction had 1 base not matched to a gene; V was cut back by 4 bases and J by 4 bases. The length of the CDR3 is 14 residues. Written as DNA, the CDR3 is TGTGCCAGCAGTGTGACTAGCGGCACCGGGGAGCTGTTTTTT. Translation gives CASSVTSGTGELFF.

This clonotype showed up just a few times. The chain couples TRBV7-3 to TRBJ2-1; D gene uncertain. The CDR3 length is 12 residues. The V and J ends lost 5 bases and 7 bases respectively, with 9 bases between them. Germline CDR1 SGHTA, CDR2 FQGTGA. CDR3 bases: TGTGCCAGCAGCCGCAGCGCGAATGAGCAGTTCTTC. Protein: CASSRSANEQFF. The entire variable domain, with the rest obtained from reference TRBV7-3 and TRBJ2-1, is as follows: GAGVSQTPSNKVTEKGKYVELRCDPISGHTALYWYRQSLGQGPEFLIYFQGTGAADDSGLPNDRFFAVRPEGSVSTLKIQRTERGDSAVYLCASSRSANEQFFGPGTRLTVL.

This clonotype has only a few counts. At one end the junction does not follow the germline gene, possibly because of a read error. The chain is built from TRBV19 and TRBJ2-2, with D perhaps matching TRBD2 (6 bases). The CDR3 is 16 amino acids. Germline V lookup: CDR1 LNHDA, CDR2 SQIVND (reference sequence). In nucleotides, the CDR3 is TGTGCCAGTAGTATCGCGGGCAGGGTGAACACCGGGGGGCTGTTTTTT. It translates to CASSIAGRVNTGGLFF. The complete variable domain, with remaining parts taken from reference TRBV19 and TRBJ2-2, reads DGGITQSPKYLFRKEGQNVTLSCEQNLNHDAMYWYRQDPGQGLRLIYYSQIVNDFQKGDIAEGYSVSREKKESFPLTVTSAQKNPTAFYLCASSIAGRVNTGGLFFGEGSRLTVL.

This clonotype was seen many times. The chain employs TRBV20-1 and TRBJ2-2, with TRBD2 as a possible D gene (5 bases). V lost 5 bases to trimming and J lost 5 bases, with 9 bases between them. Per germline, CDR1 DFQATT and CDR2 SNEGSKA (reference sequence). The CDR3 totals 12 residues. The CDR3 nucleotides read TGCAGTGCTCTCTCGGGGACCGGGGAGCTGTTTTTT. Its translation: CSALSGTGELFF.

This clonotype was seen at least ten times. The gene calls are TRBV6-5 and TRBJ2-1; 8 positions match TRBD2. J lost 9 bases, V lost 7 bases, and 23 bases had no gene match. The V gene's germline CDR1 is MNHEY and CDR2 SVGAGI. The CDR3 loop spans 18 amino acids. CDR3 bases: TGTGCCAGCACCCAAGCCCCGGGACTAGTGGGGTACACGGGTGAGCAGTTCTTC. Its protein is CASTQAPGLVGYTGEQFF.

This clonotype was counted many times. The chain recombines TRBV29-1 with TRBJ2-3; no firm D call. The CDR3 is 14 amino acids. The germline gives CDR1 SQVTM, CDR2 ANQGSEA. Trimming removed 4 bases at V and 0 bases at J, with 11 bases between. The CDR3 here is CSVGRQQSTDTQYF. For the CDR3, the DNA is TGCAGCGTTGGGAGACAACAAAGCACAGATACGCAGTATTTT.

Details on this clonotype: At one end, the junction sequence differs from germline, possibly due to a read error. The chain is built from TRBV7-7 and TRBJ2-5; no clear D. The CDR3 has 14 residues. CDR1 SSHAT and CDR2 FNYEAQ come from the germline V gene (reference sequence). The CDR3: CASSPTPWAETQYF. CDR3 DNA: TGTGCTAGCAGTCCCACCCCATGGGCAGAGACCCAGTACTTC.

The CDR3 DNA reads as TGTGCCAGCAGCGTATTTAGAACCGGGGAGCTGTTTTTT. Its protein is CASSVFRTGELFF. This chain links TRBV9 with TRBJ2-2; D gene uncertain. CDR1 and CDR2 (germline): SGDLS, YYNGEE. CDR3 length equals 13 residues. V was clipped by 1 base and J by 5 bases, with 6 bases between them.

This clonotype has at least ten counts. This chain joins TRBV20-1 and TRBJ2-1; D uncertain. Germline CDR1 reads DFQATT; CDR2 reads SNEGSKA (reference sequence). Trimming removed 3 bases from V and 5 bases from J, with 11 bases in between. The length of the CDR3 is 13 residues. The CDR3 nucleotides are TGCAGTGCTAGGTACCTAGTTGACAATGAGCAGTTCTTC. Protein product: CSARYLVDNEQFF.

This chain joins TRBV2 and TRBJ1-1; possible D gene TRBD1, 6 bases. This CDR3 has 12 residues. Germline lookup yields CDR1 SNHLY and CDR2 FYNNEI. The V end was cut by 10 bases, the J end by 1 base, with 10 bases between. DNA for the CDR3: TGTGCCATCCACAGGGAGAACACTGAAGCTTTCTTT. This gives the protein CAIHRENTEAFF.

Comments on this clonotype: This may come from a read error, since a much larger clone is one base off. The chain joins TRBV20-1 to TRBJ2-1; 9 positions match TRBD2. The germline gives CDR1 DFQATT, CDR2 SNEGSKA (reference sequence). V dropped 4 bases and J dropped 0; count of bases not matched to a gene: 13. The CDR3 spans 18 residues. CDR3 sequence (DNA): TGCAGTGCTAAGCCCACAGCGGGAGGCCTGGGCTCCTACAATGAGCAGTTCTTC. Its translation is CSAKPTAGGLGSYNEQFF.

The rearrangement joins TRBV6-6 to TRBJ2-3, with D perhaps assigned TRBD1 or TRBD2 (5 bases each). The V gene's germline CDR1 is MNHNY and CDR2 SVGAGI (reference sequence). Trimming shortened V by 2 bases and J by 1 base, and 10 bases separated the two germline ends. The CDR3 contains 15 residues. CDR3 nucleotide sequence: TGTGCCAGCAGTTACGACGGGGCAGGCACAGATACGCAGTATTTT. This encodes CASSYDGAGTDTQYF.

This clonotype was detected ten times or more. The gene calls are TRBV19 and TRBJ2-2, with 8 positions matching TRBD1. Germline assignment: CDR1 LNHDA and CDR2 SQIVND (reference sequence). The CDR3 is made up of 17 amino acids. The J segment lost 4 bases and the V segment lost 3 bases, leaving 10 bases of the junction unmatched. CDR3 nucleotides: TGTGCCAGTAGTATCCCGTGGACAGGGAGGTCCACCGGGGAGCTGTTTTTT. Translation gives CASSIPWTGRSTGELFF.

Many counts were recorded for this clonotype. The chain links TRBV12-3 or TRBV12-4 to TRBJ1-2; TRBD1 is a possible D gene (5 bases). V dropped 2 bases and J dropped 3 bases, with 10 bases sitting between them. This CDR3 is built from 14 residues. The CDR3 DNA sequence: TGTGCCAGCAGTTTAAGGGGCGCAGACTATGGCTACACCTTC. The encoded protein is CASSLRGADYGYTF.

This clonotype came up many times. The CDR3: CASSLGIGPDTQYF. The CDR3 DNA follows: TGTGCCAGCAGCTTAGGAATAGGACCAGATACGCAGTATTTT. This chain uses TRBV7-2 with TRBJ2-3; D not certain. This CDR3 region has 14 residues. V shed 1 base and J shed 4 bases, with 9 bases lying between them. Germline CDR1 SGHTA, CDR2 FQGNSA.

This sequence joins TRBV7-9 and TRBJ2-7, with 9 positions matching TRBD2. This CDR3 contains 15 residues. CDR1 and CDR2 (germline): SEHNR, FQNEAQ (reference sequence). Germline trimming cut 1 base from V and 0 bases from J; bases unmatched to any gene: 1. CDR3 region: CASSLGSGSSYEQYF. CDR3 DNA sequence: TGTGCCAGCAGCTTAGGTAGCGGGAGCTCCTACGAGCAGTACTTC. Full variable domain (rest looked up from reference TRBV7-9 and TRBJ2-7): DTGVSQNPRHKITKRGQNVTFRCDPISEHNRLYWYRQTLGQGPEFLTYFQNEAQLEKSRLLSDRFSAERPKGSFSTLEIQRTEQGDSAMYLCASSLGSGSSYEQYFGPGTRLTVT.